This note documents a single TCR beta chain sequence. Antigen unknown. The assay was immunoSEQ multiplex PCR, and TCRdb's table has in-frame clones only and misses some. The repertoire holds 60,000 to 75,000 clones, with roughly 95% as singletons. The data were taken from a study of human thymus T cells. Study-level points and caveats: Repertoires from thymus and blood appeared to show biased V and J gene usage. There were highly overlapping thymic repertoires among unrelated individuals, as related research reported.

Resections that were taken during corrective heart surgery supplied the thymus tissue. Corrective surgery for congenital heart defects was being performed on the healthy Finnish infants who served as donors. The V and J ends lost 7 bases and 3 bases respectively, with 11 bases between them. Germline CDR1 SEHNR, CDR2 FQNEAQ (reference sequence). The CDR3 runs 13 residues. The sequence derives from a girl under two years old with a congenital heart defect but otherwise immunologically healthy. Material for sequencing was thymus tissue. The genes are TRBV7-9 and TRBJ2-3; no clear D. CDR3 in amino acids: CASIFPATDTQYF. The CDR3 DNA reads TGTGCCAGCATCTTCCCGGCTACAGATACGCAGTATTTT.